These 24 T cell receptor beta chains share one sample of origin, sequenced in a study of molecular identifiers for immune sequencing clone quantification. TCRdb reprocessed the PCR reads with MiXCR, giving one entry per CDR3 protein. The sample includes more than 450,000 distinct CDR3 sequences, roughly a fifth of them seen just once. Sequenced sample: naive CD8+ T cells from blood, with Jurkat cell RNA spiked in. Subset noted: FACS-sorted CD8+CD4-CCR7+CD45RA+ naive T cells. Receptors originate from a human donor in good health. Some libraries in this study had Jurkat cell RNA spiked in.

In regard to this clonotype: A much larger clonotype is one base distant, so this may be a read error. The chain combines TRBV27 with TRBJ1-1; D is unclear. The CDR3 runs to 11 residues. Germline loops: CDR1 MNHEY, CDR2 SMNVEV (reference sequence). The CDR3 DNA reads as TGTGCCAGCATGCCGAACCCTGAAGCTTTCTTT. It translates to CASMPNPEAFF.

This clonotype was found a few times. The chain uses TRBV11-2 and TRBJ2-1; either TRBD1 or TRBD2 may fit D (5 bases each). The CDR3 extends over 13 amino acids. Per the germline V gene, CDR1 is SGHAT and CDR2 is FQNNGV. Deletions cut 5 bases from V and 10 bases from J, with 15 bases between. CDR3 loop: CASSPGAPGEQFF. The CDR3 DNA reads TGTGCCAGCAGCCCCGGGGCCCCGGGAGAGCAGTTCTTC.

This clonotype has only a few counts. The rearrangement uses TRBV10-3 and TRBJ2-7; perhaps D is TRBD1 or TRBD2 (5 bases each). The length of the CDR3 is 15 residues. The V and J ends lost 6 bases and 0 bases respectively, with 15 bases between them. Germline V lookup: CDR1 ENHRY, CDR2 SYGVKD. This CDR3 is CAIREPGPSSYEQYF. The CDR3 DNA reads as TGTGCCATCAGAGAACCGGGACCGAGCTCCTACGAGCAGTACTTC.

This clonotype was seen a handful of times. The chain uses TRBV19 and TRBJ1-1; D call uncertain. CDR3 length: 13 residues. V lost 8 bases and J lost 0, with 10 bases in between. Germline values: CDR1 LNHDA, CDR2 SQIVND (reference sequence). The CDR3 sequence: CASSPSVNTEAFF. In nucleotides, the CDR3 is TGTGCCAGTTCACCTTCAGTGAACACTGAAGCTTTCTTT.

There are a few counts of this clonotype. The chain links TRBV28 to TRBJ2-2; possible D gene TRBD2, 5 bases. Trimming pared 6 bases from V and 6 bases from J, leaving 11 bases between. The germline CDR1 and CDR2 sequences are MDHEN and SYDVKM. The CDR3 contains 13 residues. The CDR3 sequence: CASSRRGAGELFF. Here the CDR3 DNA reads TGTGCCAGCAGCCGCCGGGGAGCCGGGGAGCTGTTTTTT.

V gene TRBV12-3 or TRBV12-4 combines with J gene TRBJ2-7, with D perhaps TRBD2 (6 bases). V lost 2 bases to trimming and J lost 3 bases, with 17 bases between them. The length of the CDR3 is 16 residues. As DNA, the CDR3 is TGTGCCAGCAGTTTATCCGGGGGAGTGATGGGCTACGAGCAGTACTTC. Encoded protein: CASSLSGGVMGYEQYF.

Notes on this clonotype: One junction end disagrees with the germline gene, perhaps due to a read error. The V call is TRBV7-9, the J call TRBJ1-1, with D perhaps TRBD1 (5 bases). The CDR3 sequence is 14 residues long. Germline V CDR1 and CDR2: SEHNR, FQNEAQ (reference sequence). CDR3 nucleotide sequence: TGTGCCGGCAGCTTAGGAGCTGGGACCACTGAAGCTTTCTTT. Its translation: CAGSLGAGTTEAFF.

This clonotype was counted ten times or more. The chain couples TRBV5-1 to TRBJ2-1; the match to TRBD2 covers 12 bases. Germline V gene lookup returns CDR1 SGHRS and CDR2 YFSETQ. V gave up 4 bases and J gave up 5 bases; unmatched junction bases: 7. The CDR3 is 16 residues long. CDR3 residues: CASSKAGLAGNNEQFF. The CDR3 DNA is TGCGCCAGCAGCAAGGCAGGACTAGCGGGAAACAATGAGCAGTTCTTC.

This clonotype was counted at least ten times. This chain uses TRBV7-2 with TRBJ2-7; D remains ambiguous. Trimming cost V 0 bases and J 1 base, with 7 bases left between them. Germline assignment: CDR1 SGHTA and CDR2 FQGNSA. This CDR3 is 14 amino acids long. The CDR3 DNA follows: TGTGCCAGCAGCTTAGCGGGGATTTCCTACGAGCAGTACTTC. Translated: CASSLAGISYEQYF.

The rearrangement joins TRBV19 to TRBJ1-1; no clear D. The V end lost 5 bases, the J end lost 0 bases, and 13 bases lay between the germline ends. The CDR3 loop spans 15 amino acids. CDR1 and CDR2 (germline): LNHDA, SQIVND (reference sequence). The CDR3 DNA reads TGTGCCAGTAGTCTCATCCTTATGGTGAACACTGAAGCTTTCTTT. Its protein product is CASSLILMVNTEAFF. Drawing the rest from reference TRBV19 and TRBJ1-1, the complete variable domain is DGGITQSPKYLFRKEGQNVTLSCEQNLNHDAMYWYRQDPGQGLRLIYYSQIVNDFQKGDIAEGYSVSREKKESFPLTVTSAQKNPTAFYLCASSLILMVNTEAFFGQGTRLTVV.

This clonotype appeared a few times. V is TRBV20-1 and J is TRBJ2-7, with 9 nucleotides matching TRBD2. The V and J ends lost 6 bases and 4 bases, in that order; junction bases with no gene match: 16. The CDR3 sequence is 16 residues long. Germline V lookup: CDR1 DFQATT, CDR2 SNEGSKA (reference sequence). CDR3 nucleotides: TGCAGTGCAAGTAGCGAGGGGCGGGGGGGCTATTACGAGCAGTACTTC. It translates to CSASSEGRGGYYEQYF.

This clonotype was observed many times. The rearrangement joins TRBV7-9 to TRBJ2-5; D ambiguous. Germline V gene data show CDR1 as SEHNR and CDR2 as FQNEAQ (reference sequence). V was trimmed by 5 bases and J by 10 bases, leaving 17 bases between them. CDR3 length: 13 amino acids. Here the CDR3 DNA reads TGTGCCAGCAGCCCCCGGTTGGAGCAGGACCAGTACTTC. Amino acid sequence: CASSPRLEQDQYF.

In the case of this clonotype: A clone one base away is much larger, so this may be a read error. This sequence joins TRBV2 and TRBJ1-1, with TRBD1 matching 8 bases. The CDR3 sequence is 14 residues long. Germline lookup yields CDR1 SNHLY and CDR2 FYNNEI. CDR3 in amino acids: CAGSKGQGNTEAFF. CDR3 in DNA: TGTGCCGGCAGCAAAGGACAGGGTAACACTGAAGCTTTCTTT.

This chain uses TRBV24-1 with TRBJ2-1; D might be TRBD2 (6 bases). V lost 4 bases to trimming and J lost 13 bases, with 16 bases between them. Germline V lookup: CDR1 KGHDR, CDR2 SFDVKD. CDR3 length equals 13 residues. DNA for the CDR3: TGTGCCACCAGTGAGGATAGCGGTCATGTCCAGTTCTTC. Protein: CATSEDSGHVQFF.

The genes are TRBV20-1 and TRBJ2-7, with D perhaps TRBD2 (6 bases). CDR1 and CDR2 (germline): DFQATT, SNEGSKA (reference sequence). Trimming shortened V by 8 bases and J by 1 base, and 15 bases separated the two germline ends. This CDR3 spans 13 amino acids. CDR3 residues: CSHAGTSSYEQYF. In DNA form, the CDR3 reads TGCAGTCACGCCGGGACTTCATCCTACGAGCAGTACTTC.

This clonotype was detected a few times. The gene calls are TRBV4-1 and TRBJ1-1; D is uncertain. The ends were cut back, 1 base at V and 7 bases at J, with 10 bases in the middle. CDR3 length equals 13 residues. The V gene's germline CDR1 is MGHRA and CDR2 YSYEKL. The CDR3 loop reads CASSQVSQDEAFF. The CDR3 nucleotides read TGCGCCAGCAGCCAAGTTAGCCAGGATGAAGCTTTCTTT.

This clonotype has a count of ten or more. The chain is built from TRBV9 and TRBJ1-2; 12 nucleotides line up with TRBD1. Germline loops: CDR1 SGDLS, CDR2 YYNGEE. The V gene end was trimmed by 5 bases and the J gene end by 4 bases; junction bases not matched to a gene: 6. The CDR3 loop spans 15 amino acids. Here the CDR3 DNA reads TGTGCCAGCAGTCCCGGGACAGGGGGCAGCTATGGCTACACCTTC. Translating gives CASSPGTGGSYGYTF.

The chain is built from TRBV6-5 and TRBJ2-7; TRBD2 matches 7 bases. V shed 0 bases and J 3 bases; nucleotides not matched to a gene: 5. The CDR3 spans 15 residues. In germline, CDR1 is MNHEY, CDR2 SVGAGI. CDR3 region: CASSYSGEGYYEQYF. CDR3 coding DNA: TGTGCCAGCAGTTACTCGGGGGAGGGCTACTACGAGCAGTACTTC.

As to this clonotype: Mismatch with germline at one junction end may stem from a read error. The J gene is TRBJ2-5, the V gene TRBV7-9; D is tentatively TRBD1 or TRBD2 (5 bases each). CDR1 is SEHNR and CDR2 is FQNEAQ in the germline V gene (reference sequence). CDR3 size: 14 residues. CDR3 DNA sequence: TGTGCCAGCAGAACCGGGACCCCGTCGGAGACCCAGCACTTC. It is translated as CASRTGTPSETQHF.

This clonotype was seen at least ten times. This chain connects TRBV9 to TRBJ1-2; D remains unclear. Germline V gene sequence: CDR1 SGDLS, CDR2 YYNGEE. Trimming removed 5 bases from V and 4 bases from J, with 12 bases in between. The CDR3 has 13 residues. The CDR3 loop is CASRDIETYGYTF. The CDR3 bases are TGTGCCAGCAGAGATATAGAGACCTATGGCTACACCTTC.

This clonotype has only a few counts. The V gene is TRBV7-3, the J gene TRBJ2-2, with D possibly TRBD2 on 6 matching bases. This CDR3 is built from 15 residues. The ends were cut back, 3 bases at V and 5 bases at J, with 13 bases in the middle. Germline CDR1 SGHTA, CDR2 FQGTGA. The CDR3 sequence is CASSFRPGSTGELFF. CDR3 coding DNA: TGTGCCAGCAGCTTCAGGCCCGGGAGTACCGGGGAGCTGTTTTTT.

The CDR3 nucleotides read TGTGCCATCAGTGAAAGCGGGGGTACCTACGAGCAGTACTTC. It encodes CAISESGGTYEQYF. This sequence joins TRBV10-3 and TRBJ2-7, with 8 nucleotides matching TRBD2. The CDR3 runs to 14 residues. V lost 3 bases, J lost 2 bases, and 3 bases stayed unmatched. Germline values: CDR1 ENHRY, CDR2 SYGVKD.

A word on this clonotype: The junction and the germline gene differ at one end; a read error may be behind it. This chain links TRBV14 with TRBJ2-1; 8 bases agree with TRBD2. The CDR3 spans 18 residues. The V gene's germline CDR1 is SGHDN and CDR2 FVKESK. The CDR3 spells CASSQEYSGAGAHNERFF. The CDR3, as DNA: TGTGCCAGCAGCCAAGAATACTCCGGAGCGGGAGCCCACAATGAGCGGTTCTTC.

In its sample, this clonotype was seen once. The rearrangement links TRBV7-2 to TRBJ2-3, with 11 bases aligning to TRBD2. The CDR3 runs 16 residues. The germline gives CDR1 SGHTA, CDR2 FQGNSA. The trim removed 3 bases at V and 5 bases at J, leaving 7 bases unmatched. The CDR3 spells CASSLLLAGVGDTQYF. The CDR3 DNA is TGTGCCAGCAGCTTGCTACTAGCGGGAGTTGGAGATACGCAGTATTTT. Supplemented by reference TRBV7-2 and TRBJ2-3, the full variable domain reads GAGVSQSPSNKVTEKGKDVELRCDPISGHTALYWYRQSLGQGLEFLIYFQGNSAPDKSGLPSDRFSAERTGGSVSTLTIQRTQQEDSAVYLCASSLLLAGVGDTQYFGPGTRLTVL.